The 17 T cell receptor beta chains reported below all come from one sample, sequenced in a study of CXCR3-negative and CXCR3-positive naive CD8 T cells. Libraries of TRB cDNA were made by 5' RACE and carried UMIs. Each CDR3 protein gets one entry in TCRdb, which reprocessed the 5' RACE reads and gives no DNA. The sample table sets out tens of thousands of distinct CDR3 sequences. Sequenced material: naive CXCR3- CD8+ T cells from blood. The subset was: CD45RO-CCR7+CD27+CD95- naive CD8+ T cells lacking CXCR3 (TNR3-). The receptors were gathered from a human donor in good health. Some clones in this sample may be carry-over from other donors' samples.

The chain has TRBV11-2 and TRBJ2-1; the TRBD2 assignment by TCRdb is unverifiable without DNA. Germline V lookup: CDR1 SGHAT, CDR2 FQNNGV. The CDR3 consists of 19 residues. The CDR3 protein is CASSLVAETSASSYNEQFF.

The gene calls are TRBV4-1 and TRBJ2-1; TCRdb's D gene call, TRBD1, goes unchecked for lack of DNA. Per germline, CDR1 MGHRA and CDR2 YSYEKL. The CDR3 totals 17 residues. This CDR3 is CASSQDRERGRYNEQFF.

The chain links TRBV28 to TRBJ2-7; TCRdb's assignment of TRBD1 cannot be checked, as there is no DNA. CDR3 length equals 14 residues. CDR1 and CDR2 (germline): MDHEN, SYDVKM. The CDR3 protein is CASSLISKGDEQYF.

V and J are TRBV5-1 and TRBJ2-1; with no DNA, the TCRdb D assignment of TRBD1 cannot be verified. The CDR3 extends over 13 amino acids. Germline loops: CDR1 SGHRS, CDR2 YFSETQ. This chain's CDR3 is CASSLTGDDEQFF.

This chain connects TRBV29-1 to TRBJ1-5; the TCRdb D gene call, TRBD1, has no DNA to confirm it. The CDR3 runs to 16 residues. The germline V gene encodes CDR1 SQVTM and CDR2 ANQGSEA. CDR3: CSVQSSAGASNQPQHF. The full variable domain, rest sourced from reference TRBV29-1 and TRBJ1-5, is SAVISQKPSRDICQRGTSLTIQCQVDSQVTMMFWYRQQPGQSLTLIATANQGSEATYESGFVIDKFPISRPNLTFSTLTVSNMSPEDSSIYLCSVQSSAGASNQPQHFGDGTRLSIL.

The V and J genes are TRBV7-2 and TRBJ2-1; the D call of TRBD2 rests on TCRdb alone, since no DNA is present to check it. Germline V CDR1 and CDR2: SGHTA, FQGNSA. The CDR3 is 19 amino acids. CDR3 protein: CASSLAKVRLAGVGNEQFF.

The rearrangement uses TRBV29-1 and TRBJ1-2; TCRdb picks TRBD1, but there is no DNA to check that call. This CDR3 has 12 residues. From germline, CDR1 is SQVTM and CDR2 ANQGSEA. CDR3 amino acids: CSVLTGSGGYTF.

The V gene is TRBV4-2, the J gene TRBJ2-7; TCRdb's D call of TRBD1 is untestable without DNA. The CDR3 is 15 residues long. From germline, CDR1 is LGHNA and CDR2 YNFKEQ. The CDR3 is CASSQGDRGFYEQYF.

V usage is TRBV5-1 and J usage is TRBJ1-5; TCRdb lists TRBD1, though no DNA is available to test this call. Germline V gene sequence: CDR1 SGHRS, CDR2 YFSETQ. The CDR3 loop spans 15 amino acids. The CDR3 loop is CASSPEGVSNQPQHF.

The chain recombines TRBV19 with TRBJ2-1; TCRdb picks TRBD2, but there is no DNA to check that call. Germline CDR1 LNHDA, CDR2 SQIVND (reference sequence). The CDR3 contains 16 residues. The CDR3 protein is CASSISGPSSYNEQFF. The variable domain in full, with the rest retrieved from reference TRBV19 and TRBJ2-1, is DGGITQSPKYLFRKEGQNVTLSCEQNLNHDAMYWYRQDPGQGLRLIYYSQIVNDFQKGDIAEGYSVSREKKESFPLTVTSAQKNPTAFYLCASSISGPSSYNEQFFGPGTRLTVL.

The chain recombines TRBV9 with TRBJ2-1; TCRdb proposes TRBD2, but this gene call is untestable without DNA. CDR1 and CDR2 (germline): SGDLS, YYNGEE. This CDR3 is 16 amino acids long. This chain's CDR3 is CASSIQGGRSYNEQFF.

The chain carries TRBV30 and TRBJ1-1. In germline, CDR1 is GTSNPN, CDR2 SVGIG (reference sequence). The CDR3 length is 12 residues. The CDR3 here is CAWSGGGAEAFF.

J is TRBJ1-4 and V is TRBV29-1; TCRdb returns TRBD1, unconfirmable since there is no DNA. CDR1 is SQVTM and CDR2 is ANQGSEA in the germline V gene. The CDR3 runs to 17 residues. Here the CDR3 reads CSVMTQGAKATNEKLFF.

The rearrangement joins TRBV5-5 to TRBJ1-1. Germline loops: CDR1 SGHKS, CDR2 YYEKEE (reference sequence). This CDR3 has 13 residues. Here the CDR3 reads CASSLGLKVEAFF.

The chain combines TRBV12-3 or TRBV12-4 with TRBJ2-1. This CDR3 region has 15 residues. CDR3 loop: CASSFSRAGYNEQFF.

The rearrangement links TRBV5-1 to TRBJ2-3. Germline values: CDR1 SGHRS, CDR2 YFSETQ. The CDR3 extends over 15 amino acids. CDR3 amino acids: CASSLGRDIWDTQYF.

This chain uses TRBV6-5 with TRBJ2-1; there is no DNA to check the TCRdb D call of TRBD1. The V gene's germline CDR1 is MNHEY and CDR2 SVGAGI. The CDR3 spans 12 residues. CDR3 in amino acids: CASSWTGHEQFF.